This T cell receptor (beta chain) comes out of a study of T-cell memory formation after mild COVID-19. Looking at the study overall: The two donors had largely donor-specific TCR clusters.

General study points: Second-wave clones reaching peak frequency on day 37 lacked confirmed SARS-CoV-2 specificity. Mostly located in CM and EM were contracting CD4+ clones, with contracting CD8+ clones located in EMRA.

About this clonotype: Its matching antigen is unknown.

5'RACE with constant-segment primers yielded barcoded, UMI-tagged TCR alpha and TCR beta cDNA libraries. TCRdb independently ran MiXCR on the 5' RACE reads; one entry per CDR3 protein. The sample holds about 150,000 distinct CDR3 sequences, around a third seen once. This CDR3 is 19 amino acids long. The J segment lost 1 base and the V segment lost 3 bases, leaving 16 bases of the junction unmatched. Germline CDR1 SGDLS, CDR2 YYNGEE. This sequence joins TRBV9 and TRBJ2-3; 8 bases agree with TRBD1. The sequence came from an adult woman who had mild COVID-19 (a few samples of this study predate the infection). Cell type and time point are not known. The sample was PBMCs or a T cell subset sorted from them (not recorded which). Written as DNA, the CDR3 is TGTGCCAGCAGCGAGAGACCTTCAGGGGGCTGGTCGGGCACAGATACGCAGTATTTT. It translates to CASSERPSGGWSGTDTQYF.